One sample yielded the 32 T cell receptor beta chains listed below, sequenced in a study of CD8 T cells in ankylosing spondylitis. One entry per CDR3 protein results from TCRdb running MiXCR on the 5' RACE reads. The sample has about 160,000 distinct CDR3 sequences, roughly 10% seen once. The sample comprised blood, either unsorted or a sorted T cell fraction (not recorded which). These receptors were collected from a female donor with ankylosing spondylitis or in good health (not recorded which).

This clonotype showed up many times. This sequence joins TRBV4-3 and TRBJ1-6; no reliable D call. V lost 1 base, J lost 0 bases, and 7 bases lay in between. Germline CDR1 reads LGHNA; CDR2 reads YSLEER. The CDR3 has 16 amino acids. In DNA form, the CDR3 reads TGCGCCAGCAGCCAAGGGCTCAGCTCCTATAATTCACCCCTCCACTTT. Translating it yields CASSQGLSSYNSPLHF.

This clonotype was counted at least ten times. The gene calls are TRBV4-3 and TRBJ2-3; D might be TRBD2 (5 bases). Trimming took off 1 base at V and 0 bases at J, with 8 bases between the two ends. The CDR3 is 15 residues long. CDR1 is LGHNA, CDR2 YSLEER, per germline. Written as DNA, the CDR3 is TGCGCCAGCAGCCAAGGGGCGGGTAGCACAGATACGCAGTATTTT. It encodes CASSQGAGSTDTQYF.

V usage is TRBV20-1 and J usage is TRBJ2-7, with no clear D. Germline V gene lookup returns CDR1 DFQATT and CDR2 SNEGSKA (reference sequence). This CDR3 is 13 amino acids long. V was trimmed by 3 bases and J by 1 base, leaving 10 bases between them. CDR3 DNA sequence: TGCAGTGCTAGGGCCGTCAGTTCCTACGAGCAGTACTTC. Residues: CSARAVSSYEQYF.

This clonotype turned up a few times. The V call is TRBV7-9, the J call TRBJ2-2; the D is unclear. V lost 11 bases and J 4 bases, leaving 11 bases between the germline ends. CDR1 and CDR2 from the germline V gene are SEHNR and FQNEAQ (reference sequence). This CDR3 is built from 12 residues. DNA for the CDR3: TGTGCCGCCGACTCCCCCACCGGGGAGCTGTTTTTT. It encodes CAADSPTGELFF.

This clonotype occurred many times. The chain combines TRBV4-3 with TRBJ2-3, with 8 nucleotides matching TRBD2. The CDR3 is 16 amino acids. The V gene's germline CDR1 is LGHNA and CDR2 YSLEER. J gave up 2 bases and V 0 bases, and 4 bases lay outside the gene matches. For the CDR3, the DNA is TGCGCCAGCAGCCAAGACGGACTAGCCCTCACAGATACGCAGTATTTT. Translation gives CASSQDGLALTDTQYF.

This clonotype was seen ten or more times. The rearrangement uses TRBV12-3 or TRBV12-4 and TRBJ2-3, with D maybe TRBD2 (5 bases). This CDR3 is 16 amino acids long. Deletions cut 5 bases from V and 2 bases from J, with 17 bases between. The CDR3 region has the DNA TGTGCCAGCAGTCCATTCGGGGTGTCCCTCACAGATACGCAGTATTTT. This gives the protein CASSPFGVSLTDTQYF.

This clonotype was counted between two and nine times. This chain uses TRBV15 with TRBJ2-5; D is possibly TRBD2 (6 bases). There are 14 residues in the CDR3. V was clipped by 6 bases and J by 3 bases, with 14 bases between them. Germline V gives CDR1 LNHNV, CDR2 YYDKDF (reference sequence). The CDR3 DNA sequence: TGTGCCACCAGGGGAAGTAGCGGAGAAGAGACCCAGTACTTC. This sequence encodes CATRGSSGEETQYF.

This clonotype showed up just a few times. This chain uses TRBV2 with TRBJ2-3; TRBD2 matches at 13 bases. The CDR3 consists of 15 residues. V was clipped by 6 bases and J by 7 bases; unmatched bases: 7. In germline, CDR1 is SNHLY, CDR2 FYNNEI. The CDR3, as DNA: TGTGCCAGCAGAGGACTAGCGGGAGCTTTGAATACGCAGTATTTT. Its translation: CASRGLAGALNTQYF.

The chain links TRBV28 to TRBJ2-3, with 9 bases matching TRBD1. The J segment lost 3 bases and the V segment lost 4 bases, leaving 2 bases of the junction unmatched. Germline values: CDR1 MDHEN, CDR2 SYDVKM. CDR3 length equals 14 residues. CDR3 sequence: CASSSGTGTDTQYF. For the CDR3, the DNA is TGTGCCAGCAGTTCCGGGACAGGGACAGATACGCAGTATTTT.

This clonotype occurred many times. The V gene is TRBV6-1, the J gene TRBJ2-5; maybe TRBD2 (5 bases). CDR3 size: 15 residues. Trimming took off 5 bases at V and 4 bases at J, with 17 bases between the two ends. Germline CDR1 and CDR2: MNHNS and SASEGT. The CDR3 here is CASSPSRLAPETQYF. CDR3 sequence (DNA): TGTGCCAGCAGTCCCTCCCGGCTAGCTCCAGAGACCCAGTACTTC.

This clonotype was detected many times. The rearrangement uses TRBV3-1 and TRBJ2-1; TRBD2 aligns across 9 bases. V dropped 1 base and J dropped 0; count of bases not matched to a gene: 1. CDR1 LGHDT and CDR2 YNNKEL come from the germline V gene (reference sequence). This CDR3 contains 16 residues. DNA for the CDR3: TGTGCCAGCAGCCAAGGTAGCGGGAGCTCCTACAATGAGCAGTTCTTC. Amino acids: CASSQGSGSSYNEQFF.

This clonotype turned up a few times. The genes are TRBV7-2 and TRBJ2-5; 7 bases fit TRBD2. The trim removed 4 bases at V and 1 base at J, leaving 6 bases unmatched. The CDR3 is 15 amino acids. The V gene's germline CDR1 is SGHTA and CDR2 FQGNSA. CDR3 coding DNA: TGTGCCAGCAGCTCCCCTAGCGGAACCCAAGAGACCCAGTACTTC. Amino acid sequence: CASSSPSGTQETQYF.

This clonotype was observed a single time. Given a much more abundant clone one base away, this may be a read error. The chain joins TRBV13 to TRBJ2-1; 9 positions match TRBD2. Germline trimming cut 5 bases from V and 6 bases from J; bases unmatched to any gene: 11. CDR1 is PRHDT, CDR2 FYEKMQ, per germline (reference sequence). There are 16 residues in the CDR3. CDR3: CASSPVGTSSSNEQFF. CDR3 in DNA: TGTGCCAGCAGCCCAGTGGGGACTAGCTCAAGCAATGAGCAGTTCTTC.

This clonotype was seen a handful of times. J is TRBJ2-7 and V is TRBV12-3 or TRBV12-4; 10 bases map to TRBD1. Germline trimming cut 6 bases from V and 4 bases from J; bases unmatched to any gene: 12. This CDR3 has 16 residues. This CDR3 is CASRMGTGTGVYEQYF. The CDR3 region has the DNA TGTGCCAGCAGGATGGGCACCGGGACAGGGGTTTACGAGCAGTACTTC.

Only a few counts were recorded for this clonotype. The chain joins TRBV6-2 or TRBV6-3 to TRBJ2-1; D perhaps matches TRBD1 (5 bases). V lost 9 bases, J lost 3 bases, and 15 bases lay in between. The length of the CDR3 is 14 residues. Germline CDR1 is MNHEY and CDR2 is SVGEGT. The CDR3: CASHPGRGYNEQFF. For the CDR3, the DNA is TGTGCCAGTCACCCCGGAAGGGGCTACAATGAGCAGTTCTTC.

This clonotype occurred many times. V usage is TRBV27 and J usage is TRBJ1-1, with unresolved D. V was trimmed by 0 bases and J by 3 bases, leaving 5 bases between them. The length of the CDR3 is 13 residues. Germline CDR1 MNHEY, CDR2 SMNVEV (reference sequence). CDR3 in DNA: TGTGCCAGCAGTTTATCCGTTGACACTGAAGCTTTCTTT. Encoded protein: CASSLSVDTEAFF.

Ten or more counts support this clonotype. The V gene is TRBV28, the J gene TRBJ2-7, with TRBD1 identical over 11 bases. The CDR3 is 13 amino acids. J gave up 3 bases and V 8 bases, and 3 bases lay outside the gene matches. The germline CDR1 and CDR2 sequences are MDHEN and SYDVKM. In DNA, the CDR3 is TGTGCCAGCTCCGGGACAGGGGGCTACGAGCAGTACTTC. Translated: CASSGTGGYEQYF. The complete variable domain, with remaining parts taken from reference TRBV28 and TRBJ2-7, reads DVKVTQSSRYLVKRTGEKVFLECVQDMDHENMFWYRQDPGLGLRLIYFSYDVKMKEKGDIPEGYSVSREKKERFSLILESASTNQTSMYLCASSGTGGYEQYFGPGTRLTVT.

The V gene is TRBV9, the J gene TRBJ2-3; possible D gene TRBD2, 6 bases. Germline V gene sequence: CDR1 SGDLS, CDR2 YYNGEE. V was clipped by 3 bases and J by 1 base, with 12 bases between them. CDR3 length equals 15 residues. The CDR3 bases are TGTGCCAGCAGCGCCTGGGACTTCGGCACAGATACGCAGTATTTT. As protein: CASSAWDFGTDTQYF.

The sample holds many counts of this clonotype. The chain uses TRBV7-8 and TRBJ2-7; no clear D gene. The CDR3 is 12 residues long. The V end was cut by 5 bases, the J end by 6 bases, with 11 bases between. Germline V lookup: CDR1 SGHVS, CDR2 FQNEAQ. CDR3 in DNA: TGTGCCAGCAGCCTATACAACGGCGAGCAGTACTTC. This codes for CASSLYNGEQYF.

There are a few counts of this clonotype. The chain is built from TRBV4-3 and TRBJ2-5; D ambiguous. The V end lost 0 bases, the J end lost 5 bases, and 13 bases lay between the germline ends. The CDR3 is 15 residues long. CDR1 is LGHNA and CDR2 is YSLEER in the germline V gene. The CDR3 protein is CASSQDLGLGETQYF. CDR3 DNA sequence: TGCGCCAGCAGCCAAGATCTAGGCTTGGGGGAGACCCAGTACTTC.

The rearrangement links TRBV6-1 to TRBJ2-7; D perhaps matches TRBD2 (5 bases). The CDR3 has 13 amino acids. Germline loops: CDR1 MNHNS, CDR2 SASEGT. Trimming shortened V by 6 bases and J by 3 bases, and 12 bases separated the two germline ends. Here the CDR3 DNA reads TGTGCCAGCAGACGGACTTCCGGCTACGAGCAGTACTTC. Translation: CASRRTSGYEQYF.

This chain links TRBV27 with TRBJ2-2; D is possibly TRBD1 or TRBD2 (6 bases each). V was clipped by 8 bases and J by 5 bases, with 15 bases between them. Looked up from germline, CDR1 is MNHEY and CDR2 is SMNVEV (reference sequence). This CDR3 region has 14 residues. The CDR3 DNA sequence: TGTGCCAGCCGCCCGGGGGCCTTTACCGGGGAGCTGTTTTTT. Residues: CASRPGAFTGELFF.

This clonotype was observed a few times. CDR3: CASSEVGGPPHNEQFF. The CDR3 DNA is TGTGCCAGCAGTGAAGTCGGAGGCCCCCCACACAATGAGCAGTTCTTC. J is TRBJ2-1 and V is TRBV6-1; TRBD2 might be the D (5 bases). Deletions cut 1 base from V and 5 bases from J, with 15 bases between. The CDR3 consists of 16 residues. Per germline, CDR1 MNHNS and CDR2 SASEGT.

The chain joins TRBV6-4 to TRBJ2-2, with 7 nucleotides matching TRBD1. In germline, CDR1 is MRHNA, CDR2 SNTAGT. With V trimmed by 2 bases and J by 6 bases, 3 bases remained unmatched. CDR3 length: 14 residues. CDR3 DNA: TGTGCCAGCAGTGACACAGGGGCCGCCGGGGAGCTGTTTTTT. Its translation: CASSDTGAAGELFF.

This clonotype was observed a handful of times. The chain carries TRBV4-3 and TRBJ2-7; TRBD1 matches at 8 bases. Germline V lookup: CDR1 LGHNA, CDR2 YSLEER. V shed 0 bases and J 1 base; nucleotides not matched to a gene: 5. The CDR3 runs 16 residues. The CDR3 protein is CASSQDWQGASYEQYF. The CDR3 DNA is TGCGCCAGCAGCCAAGATTGGCAGGGGGCGTCCTACGAGCAGTACTTC.

CDR3 in DNA: TGTGCCAGCAGCTACAGACTCTCAGATACGCAGTATTTT. Translating gives CASSYRLSDTQYF. The rearrangement joins TRBV7-2 to TRBJ2-3; D is undetermined. The CDR3 spans 13 residues. Trimming stripped 4 bases from V and 4 bases from J, with 9 bases between. The germline V gene encodes CDR1 SGHTA and CDR2 FQGNSA.

This clonotype came up a few times. The CDR3 region is CASSSPGYRETQYF. CDR3 nucleotides: TGTGCCAGCAGCTCCCCAGGGTATCGAGAGACCCAGTACTTC. The rearrangement uses TRBV7-9 and TRBJ2-5; weak D call: TRBD1 (5 bases). Between the trimmed V and J ends, which lost 4 bases and 4 bases, there was a span of 13 bases. Germline V lookup: CDR1 SEHNR, CDR2 FQNEAQ (reference sequence). This CDR3 region has 14 residues.

This clonotype was recorded a few times. This rearrangement joins TRBV9 to TRBJ2-7; D is ambiguous. The V gene lost 0 bases and the J gene lost 6 bases, with 13 bases spanning the gap. The CDR3 covers 14 residues. Germline lookup yields CDR1 SGDLS and CDR2 YYNGEE. The CDR3 region is CASSVEGRPSEQYF. Here the CDR3 DNA reads TGTGCCAGCAGCGTAGAGGGCAGGCCTTCCGAGCAGTACTTC.

This clonotype was seen more than once but under ten times. The chain employs TRBV12-3 or TRBV12-4 and TRBJ1-2; no definite D call. The CDR3 has 12 residues. Trimming stripped 0 bases from V and 4 bases from J, with 3 bases between. For the CDR3, the DNA is TGTGCCAGCAGTTTAGCGAGCTATGGCTACACCTTC. It encodes CASSLASYGYTF.

A note on this clonotype: A much more abundant neighbour one base away suggests this may be a read error. The CDR3 nucleotides read TGTGCCAGCAGTTTAACAGCGAACACTGAAGCTTTCTTT. Translated, it gives CASSLTANTEAFF. This sequence joins TRBV12-3 or TRBV12-4 and TRBJ1-1, with D hard to call. The CDR3 loop spans 13 amino acids. The germline V and J ends were trimmed by 2 bases and 1 base, with 5 bases remaining between them.

In its sample, this clonotype was seen many times. This rearrangement joins TRBV7-6 to TRBJ2-1; D is possibly TRBD2 (5 bases). This CDR3 contains 14 residues. V lost 2 bases to trimming and J lost 9 bases, with 14 bases between them. Per germline, CDR1 SGHVS and CDR2 FNYEAQ. The CDR3, as DNA: TGTGCCAGCAGCTTACCATCAGAGGGTGGTGAGCAGTTCTTC. Its protein is CASSLPSEGGEQFF.

CDR3 in DNA: TGTGCCAGCAGTTACCGGGACAGGGCATACGAGCAGTACTTC. Encoded protein: CASSYRDRAYEQYF. The chain couples TRBV27 to TRBJ2-7, with TRBD1 identical over 9 bases. The J segment lost 4 bases and the V segment lost 4 bases, leaving 5 bases of the junction unmatched. Germline assignment: CDR1 MNHEY and CDR2 SMNVEV (reference sequence). CDR3 size: 14 residues.